A selection of T cell receptor beta chains follows, all from one sample in a study of cytomegalovirus exposure and HLA in healthy donors. Some clones are missing from TCRdb's copy, which holds only in-frame ones; the method was immunoSEQ multiplex PCR. The sample gives about 110,000 clones, about 75% of which show up once; 2% to 2.5% is in the top ten. The sample consisted of PBMCs. These receptors were collected from a man aged 35 to 55 in good health and CMV-seronegative. Each CDR3 is given with its conserved first and last residue. The order of the fields is D gene, clone size, J gene, V gene, CDR3 DNA, CDR3 protein. The D gene is left open where the match is weak. Clone size appears in some rows only: once, few, many, or a class for an expanded clone.

TRBD2 | once | TRBJ2-7 | TRBV27 | TGTGTGAGTCCGGGGGGAAGCTCCTACGAGCAGTACTTC | CVSPGGSSYEQYF
TRBD1 | NA | TRBJ1-1 | TRBV19 | TGTGCCAGTAGTCCGCGGACAGGGGGAAACACTGAAGCTTTCTTT | CASSPRTGGNTEAFF
NA | NA | TRBJ1-1 | TRBV7-2 | TGTGCCAGCAGCGTAATACGAGGGAGAGGGAACACTGAAGCTTTCTTT | CASSVIRGRGNTEAFF
TRBD2 | NA | TRBJ2-2 | TRBV5-1 | TGCGCCAGCAGCTTGGTGGTAGCGGGGAACACCGGGGAGCTGTTTTTT | CASSLVVAGNTGELFF
TRBD1 | NA | TRBJ2-1 | TRBV11-1 | TGTGCCAGCAGTTCGGGACAGGGCACCTACAATGAGCAGTTCTTC | CASSSGQGTYNEQFF
TRBD1 | few | TRBJ1-2 | TRBV9 | TGTGCCAGCAGTCTACAGGGGTACGGCTACACCTTC | CASSLQGYGYTF
TRBD1 | NA | TRBJ2-4 | TRBV2 | TGTGCCAGCAGCATGGACAGGGCCAAAAACATTCAGTACTTC | CASSMDRAKNIQYF
TRBD1 | few | TRBJ2-5 | TRBV2 | TGTGCCAGCAGCGAGGACAGGGGGCGAGAGACCCAGTACTTC | CASSEDRGRETQYF
TRBD1 | few | TRBJ1-5 | TRBV7-2 | TGTGCCAGCAGCAAGGACAGGGGGGGACAGCCCCAGCATTTT | CASSKDRGGQPQHF
NA | NA | TRBJ2-2 | TRBV6-6 | TGTGCCAGCAGGAGGGCCCAGGCGAACACCGGGGAGCTGTTTTTT | CASRRAQANTGELFF
NA | few | TRBJ2-1 | TRBV23-1 | TGCGCCAGCAGTCAACCCCTCGGCAATGAGCAGTTCTTC | CASSQPLGNEQFF
TRBD1 | few | TRBJ1-5 | TRBV6-6 | TGTGCCAGCAGTTACTCGACGACAGGGATGGGGCAGCCCCAGCATTTT | CASSYSTTGMGQPQHF
TRBD2 | NA | TRBJ2-3 | TRBV5-4 | TGTGCCAGCAGCGATAGTAGCGGGGGTGCAGATACGCAGTATTTT | CASSDSSGGADTQYF
TRBD1 | once | TRBJ2-5 | TRBV6-5 | TGTGCCAGCAGTTCACCTCGGACAGGGGGGGAGACCCAGTACTTC | CASSSPRTGGETQYF
TRBD1 | NA | TRBJ1-1 | TRBV4-1 | TGCGCCAGCAGCCAAGATTGGGGACAGGGCAACACTGAAGCTTTCTTT | CASSQDWGQGNTEAFF
TRBD1 | few | TRBJ1-1 | TRBV5-1 | TGCGCCAGCAGCCCGGGACAGGGGGCGAGCTGGTACACTGAAGCTTTCTTT | CASSPGQGASWYTEAFF
NA | NA | TRBJ2-7 | TRBV7-9 | TGTGCCAGCAGCTTAGGGAGGAACTACGAGCAGTACTTC | CASSLGRNYEQYF
TRBD2 | NA | TRBJ2-1 | TRBV19 | TGTGCCAGTAGTATGGGGGGGGGTCCAGCTGAGCAGTTCTTC | CASSMGGGPAEQFF
TRBD2 | NA | TRBJ2-3 | TRBV18 | TGTGCCAGCTCATTCAGGACTAGCGTCCTCACAGATACGCAGTATTTT | CASSFRTSVLTDTQYF
NA | NA | TRBJ2-1 | TRBV7-6 | TGTGCCAGCAGCCCACAGCCCCGAGATCGCGATGAGCAGTTCTTC | CASSPQPRDRDEQFF
NA | NA | TRBJ1-4 | TRBV2 | TGTGCCAGCAGTGCGACTAATGAAAAACTGTTTTTT | CASSATNEKLFF
NA | NA | TRBJ2-2 | TRBV7-8 | TGTGCCAGCAGCTTAGCCTCGGGGGTACGCACCGGGGAGCTGTTTTTT | CASSLASGVRTGELFF
NA | NA | TRBJ2-7 | TRBV6-5 | TGTGCCAGCAGCCAGGGGCCGCAGTACGAGCAGTACTTC | CASSQGPQYEQYF
NA | NA | TRBJ2-7 | TRBV11-2 | TGTGCCAGCAGCTTAGATCGTGGGCCCCACGAGCAGTACTTC | CASSLDRGPHEQYF
NA | few | TRBJ2-7 | TRBV6-1 | TGTGCCAGCACCACGACGGGATCCTACGAGCAGTACTTC | CASTTTGSYEQYF
TRBD2 | NA | TRBJ2-5 | TRBV2 | TGTGCCAGCAAAATTAGGACTAGCGCAGAGACCCAGTACTTC | CASKIRTSAETQYF
NA | NA | TRBJ1-5 | TRBV5-1 | TGCGCCAGCAGCCCAGTCGGGGGGAGCAATTATCAGCCCCAGCATTTT | CASSPVGGSNYQPQHF
NA | NA | TRBJ1-1 | TRBV19 | TGTGCCAGTAGTAAACAAGCGGACAGCCGAGGAACTGAAGCTTTCTTT | CASSKQADSRGTEAFF
NA | NA | TRBJ1-5 | TRBV7-9 | TGTGCCAGCAGTAGGGACTCAGATCAGCCCCAGCATTTT | CASSRDSDQPQHF
TRBD1 | NA | TRBJ1-1 | TRBV7-2 | TGTGCCAGCAGCTTAACAGGGGGCACGAACACTGAAGCTTTCTTT | CASSLTGGTNTEAFF
TRBD2 | NA | TRBJ2-7 | TRBV29-1 | TGCAGCGCTGGGACTAGCGGGGGACAAAGCGGCTACGAGCAGTACTTC | CSAGTSGGQSGYEQYF
NA | NA | TRBJ1-2 | TRBV29-1 | TGCAGCGTTGAATCATGGGCGGGTGGCTACACCTTC | CSVESWAGGYTF
NA | few | TRBJ2-1 | TRBV14 | TGTGCCAGCAGCGCAGCGGAGGTGTTTCGGCAGTTCTTC | CASSAAEVFRQFF
NA | NA | TRBJ1-1 | TRBV19 | TGTGCCAGTAATCCGGCTACCACAGGAGACACTGAAGCTTTCTTT | CASNPATTGDTEAFF
NA | NA | TRBJ2-1 | TRBV11-3 | TGTGCCAGCAGCCAGGGCCCCTACAATGAGCAGTTCTTC | CASSQGPYNEQFF
NA | NA | TRBJ1-5 | TRBV6-6 | TGTGCCAGCAGTGAGGGTGGTCAGCCCCAGCATTTT | CASSEGGQPQHF
TRBD2 | NA | TRBJ2-1 | TRBV7-9 | TGTGCCAGCAGCTTGGGAATAGCGGGGGACAATGAGCAGTTCTTC | CASSLGIAGDNEQFF
TRBD2 | NA | TRBJ2-7 | TRBV7-6 | TGTGCCAGCAGCTCCAAGCGGGGAGGGGCCCGAAGCTCCTACGAGCAGTACTTC | CASSSKRGGARSSYEQYF
TRBD2 | NA | TRBJ2-7 | TRBV5-1 | TGCGCCAGCAGCCCCCTAGCGGGGTTCTCCTACGAGCAGTACTTC | CASSPLAGFSYEQYF
TRBD1 | NA | TRBJ1-4 | TRBV7-9 | TGTGCCAGCAGCTTGGCAGGGGGTAATGAAAAACTGTTTTTT | CASSLAGGNEKLFF
NA | NA | TRBJ1-5 | TRBV19 | TGTGCCAGTAAATCCACGACAGGCGGGGGACAGCCCCAGCATTTT | CASKSTTGGGQPQHF
NA | NA | TRBJ2-7 | TRBV6-1 | TGTGCCAGCAGTGACAGGGGTGGCACCTACGAGCAGTACTTC | CASSDRGGTYEQYF